The clone carrying this TCR beta chain was seen ten or more times. These data come from a study of blood T cell repertoires in COVID-19. Across the study: Both acute and convalescent COVID-19 samples were obtained from the United States, Italy and Spain. PBMCs, B-cell-depleted T cells, or T cells were the source of the cDNA or gDNA that made up the material.

This CDR3 is built from 15 residues. V was clipped by 3 bases and J by 3 bases; unmatched bases: 9. Germline V CDR1 and CDR2: SGHNT, YYREEE (reference sequence). Under the authors' procedure: Cell counts per sample came from amplifying reference gene primers. This table comes from immunoSEQ multiplex PCR, and its TCRdb copy is limited to in-frame clones, with some not included. From that table come the V and J calls and clone size; the DNA was used to work out D and trimming. The repertoire has 25,000 to 30,000 clones, under 90% of them found once; the top ten carry more than 40%. The TCR was taken from a woman at least 80 years old with acute or convalescent COVID-19. The sequencing input was peripheral blood. The chain uses TRBV5-4 and TRBJ2-7; TRBD2 agrees at 7 bases. CDR3 region: CASSSTSAKFYEQYF. The CDR3 DNA follows: TGTGCCAGCAGCTCAACTAGCGCGAAATTCTACGAGCAGTACTTC.